This entry concerns a single T cell receptor (beta chain). Original processing methods: Scientists estimated how many nucleated cells there were by amplifying reference gene primers. The method was immunoSEQ multiplex PCR; TCRdb's version includes in-frame clones alone and lacks a portion of them. Clone size and the V and J calls come from that table; the DNA yielded D and trimming. The sample contains 250,000 or so clones, 88% of which appear only once. The CDR3 is 16 residues long. Germline CDR1 and CDR2: SGHRS and YFSETQ. J lost 8 bases, V lost 4 bases, and 7 bases had no gene match. The sample originates from a study of blood T cell repertoires in COVID-19. Background on the study: Donors in the United States, Italy and Spain gave samples during acute or convalescent COVID-19.

The source is a man older than 75 with acute or convalescent COVID-19. Material for sequencing was peripheral blood. The chain links TRBV5-1 to TRBJ2-2, with 14 bases lining up with TRBD2. CDR3 sequence (DNA): TGCGCCAGCAGCCCGGGACTAGCGGGGGTCCTGGGGGAGCTGTTTTTT. It translates to CASSPGLAGVLGELFF. The full variable domain, in which reference TRBV5-1 and TRBJ2-2 provide the parts outside the CDR3, is KAGVTQTPRYLIKTRGQQVTLSCSPISGHRSVSWYQQTPGQGLQFLFEYFSETQRNKGNFPGRFSGRQFSNSRSEMNVSTLELGDSALYLCASSPGLAGVLGELFFGEGSRLTVL.